This is a list of T cell receptor beta chains from one sample in a study of OX40 agonist ivuxolimab in advanced cancers. Profiling relied on immunoSEQ multiplex PCR, and the TCRdb table lists in-frame clones only, not all of them. This table holds approximately 81,000 clones, approximately 94% found once. The source was CD4+ or CD8+ T cells sorted from blood, collected in a trial of the OX40 agonist ivuxolimab. These receptors were taken from an adult with an advanced solid tumor such as melanoma, head and neck, liver or kidney cancer. CDR3s include the opening cysteine and the closing phenylalanine or tryptophan. D genes are given only for firm matches. Not all rows give a size; the values are once, few, many and, for expanded clones, a class.

size	J	length	D	V	CDR3	DNA
NA	TRBJ1-5	14	NA	TRBV7-9	CASSPTGSNQPQHF	TGTGCCAGCAGCCCAACAGGCAGCAATCAGCCCCAGCATTTT
NA	TRBJ2-6	14	NA	TRBV4-3	CASSQSSGANVLTF	TGCGCCAGCAGCCAGTCCTCTGGGGCCAACGTCCTGACTTTC
NA	TRBJ1-1	15	TRBD1	TRBV2	CASFGTGVSNTEAFF	TGTGCCAGCTTCGGGACAGGGGTCTCGAACACTGAAGCTTTCTTT
once	TRBJ2-1	15	TRBD2	TRBV7-9	CASSLTSGTAIEQFF	TGTGCCAGCAGCCTAACTAGCGGGACCGCAATTGAGCAGTTCTTC
NA	TRBJ2-1	15	TRBD2	TRBV7-6	CASSRLAGFYNEQFF	TGTGCCAGCAGCCGACTAGCGGGATTCTACAATGAGCAGTTCTTC
NA	TRBJ2-7	15	TRBD1	TRBV7-9	CASGPRQGNSYEQYF	TGTGCCAGCGGCCCTCGACAGGGAAACTCCTACGAGCAGTACTTC
once	TRBJ2-1	10	NA	TRBV25-1	CASSNDEQFF	TGTGCCAGCAGTAACGATGAGCAGTTCTTC
NA	TRBJ1-2	13	TRBD1	TRBV13	CASSGGQVYGYTF	TGTGCCAGCAGCGGGGGACAGGTCTATGGCTACACCTTC
NA	TRBJ2-3	17	NA	TRBV9	CASSAAETAGLTDTQYF	TGTGCCAGCAGCGCCGCCGAAACGGCGGGACTCACAGATACGCAGTATTTT
NA	TRBJ2-5	16	TRBD1	TRBV5-1	CASSLWGTGDQETQYF	TGCGCCAGCAGCCTCTGGGGGACAGGGGACCAAGAGACCCAGTACTTC
NA	TRBJ2-3	17	NA	TRBV2	CASSEAGPGTPTDTQYF	TGTGCCAGCAGTGAAGCTGGGCCCGGGACACCCACAGATACGCAGTATTTT
NA	TRBJ1-2	14	TRBD1	TRBV29-1	CSAGTGTAPHGYTF	TGCAGCGCCGGTACCGGGACAGCTCCCCATGGCTACACCTTC